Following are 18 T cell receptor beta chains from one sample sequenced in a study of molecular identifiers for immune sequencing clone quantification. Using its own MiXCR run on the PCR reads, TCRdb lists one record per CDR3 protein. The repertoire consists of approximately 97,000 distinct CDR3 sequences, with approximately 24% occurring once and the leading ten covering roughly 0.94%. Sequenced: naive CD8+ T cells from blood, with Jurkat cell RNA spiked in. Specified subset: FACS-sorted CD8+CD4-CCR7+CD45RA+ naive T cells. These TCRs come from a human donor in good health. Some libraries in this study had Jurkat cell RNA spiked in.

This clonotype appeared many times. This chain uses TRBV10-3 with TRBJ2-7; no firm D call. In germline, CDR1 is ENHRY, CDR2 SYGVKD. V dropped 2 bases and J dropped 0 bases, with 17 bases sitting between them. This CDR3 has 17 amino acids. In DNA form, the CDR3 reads TGTGCCATCAGTGAGCCTTTGGCCGGGCAGGCCTCCTACGAGCAGTACTTC. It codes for CAISEPLAGQASYEQYF.

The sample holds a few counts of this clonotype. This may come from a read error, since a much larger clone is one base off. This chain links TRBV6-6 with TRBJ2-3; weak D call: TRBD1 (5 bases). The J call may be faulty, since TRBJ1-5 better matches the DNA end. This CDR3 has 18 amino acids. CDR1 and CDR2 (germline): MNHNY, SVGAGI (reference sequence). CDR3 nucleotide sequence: TGTGCCAGCAGTCTCACCGGGACTAGCGGGGGGGTGTCAGATACGCAGCATTTT. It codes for CASSLTGTSGGVSDTQHF.

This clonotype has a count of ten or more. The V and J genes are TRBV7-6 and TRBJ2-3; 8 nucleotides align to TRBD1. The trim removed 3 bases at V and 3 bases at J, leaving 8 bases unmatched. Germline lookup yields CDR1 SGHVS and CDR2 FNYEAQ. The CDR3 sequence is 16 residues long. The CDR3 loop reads CASSFLTGEVTDTQYF. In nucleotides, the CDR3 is TGTGCCAGCAGCTTTCTGACAGGGGAGGTGACAGATACGCAGTATTTT.

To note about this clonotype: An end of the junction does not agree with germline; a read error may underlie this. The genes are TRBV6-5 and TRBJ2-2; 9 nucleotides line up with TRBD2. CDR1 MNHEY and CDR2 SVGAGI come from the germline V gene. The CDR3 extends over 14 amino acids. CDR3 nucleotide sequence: TGTGCCGGCAGTGCTCTAGCGGGGACCGGGGAGCTGTTTTTT. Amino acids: CAGSALAGTGELFF.

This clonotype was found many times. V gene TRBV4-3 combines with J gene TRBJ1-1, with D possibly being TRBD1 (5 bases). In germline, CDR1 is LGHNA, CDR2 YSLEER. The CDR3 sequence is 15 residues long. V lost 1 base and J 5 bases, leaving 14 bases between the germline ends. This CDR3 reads CASSQGDFAGTEAFF. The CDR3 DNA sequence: TGCGCCAGCAGCCAAGGTGACTTCGCAGGGACTGAAGCTTTCTTT.

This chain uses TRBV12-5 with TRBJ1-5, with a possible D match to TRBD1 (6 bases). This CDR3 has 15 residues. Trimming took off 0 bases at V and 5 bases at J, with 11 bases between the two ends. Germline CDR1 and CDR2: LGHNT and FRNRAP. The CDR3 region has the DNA TGTGCTAGTGGTTTGGTACTGTCAGGGGATCAGCCCCAGCATTTT. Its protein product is CASGLVLSGDQPQHF.

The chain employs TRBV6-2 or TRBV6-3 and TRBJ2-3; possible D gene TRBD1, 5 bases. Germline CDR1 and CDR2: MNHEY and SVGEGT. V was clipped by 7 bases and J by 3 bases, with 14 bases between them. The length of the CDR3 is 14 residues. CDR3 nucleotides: TGTGCCAGCAACCCCAGTGGGGCTACAGATACGCAGTATTTT. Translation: CASNPSGATDTQYF.

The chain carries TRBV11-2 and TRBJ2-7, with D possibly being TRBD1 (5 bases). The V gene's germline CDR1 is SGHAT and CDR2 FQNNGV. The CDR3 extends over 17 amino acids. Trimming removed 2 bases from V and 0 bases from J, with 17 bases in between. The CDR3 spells CASSLIGEVPSSYEQYF. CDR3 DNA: TGTGCCAGCAGCTTAATAGGGGAAGTCCCCAGCTCCTACGAGCAGTACTTC. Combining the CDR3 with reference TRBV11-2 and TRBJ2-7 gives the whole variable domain EAGVAQSPRYKIIEKRQSVAFWCNPISGHATLYWYQQILGQGPKLLIQFQNNGVVDDSQLPKDRFSAERLKGVDSTLKIQPAKLEDSAVYLCASSLIGEVPSSYEQYFGPGTRLTVT.

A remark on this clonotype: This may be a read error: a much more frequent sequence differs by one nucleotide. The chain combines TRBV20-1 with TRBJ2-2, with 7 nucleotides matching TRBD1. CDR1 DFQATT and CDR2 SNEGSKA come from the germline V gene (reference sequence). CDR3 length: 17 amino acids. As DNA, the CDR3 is TGCAGTGCTAGAGCACTGGACCAATACCCCCCTGCAGGGGGGCTGTTTTTT. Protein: CSARALDQYPPAGGLFF.

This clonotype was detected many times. As DNA, the CDR3 is TGTGCCAGCAGCTCCCATACCCCGGCAGATACGCAGTATTTT. Translation: CASSSHTPADTQYF. This rearrangement joins TRBV7-9 to TRBJ2-3, with unresolved D. CDR3 length equals 14 residues. V lost 4 bases to trimming and J lost 4 bases, with 12 bases between them. Germline loops: CDR1 SEHNR, CDR2 FQNEAQ (reference sequence). Variable domain in full (rest from reference TRBV7-9 and TRBJ2-3): DTGVSQNPRHKITKRGQNVTFRCDPISEHNRLYWYRQTLGQGPEFLTYFQNEAQLEKSRLLSDRFSAERPKGSFSTLEIQRTEQGDSAMYLCASSSHTPADTQYFGPGTRLTVL.

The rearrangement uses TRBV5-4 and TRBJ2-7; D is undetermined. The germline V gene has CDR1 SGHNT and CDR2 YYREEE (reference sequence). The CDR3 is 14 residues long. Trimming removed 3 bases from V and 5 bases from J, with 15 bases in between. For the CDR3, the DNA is TGTGCCAGCAGCTGGGGATTAGGGTTAAACGAGCAGTACTTC. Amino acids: CASSWGLGLNEQYF. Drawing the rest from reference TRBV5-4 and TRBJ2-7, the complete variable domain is ETGVTQSPTHLIKTRGQQVTLRCSSQSGHNTVSWYQQALGQGPQFIFQYYREEENGRGNFPPRFSGLQFPNYSSELNVNALELDDSALYLCASSWGLGLNEQYFGPGTRLTVT.

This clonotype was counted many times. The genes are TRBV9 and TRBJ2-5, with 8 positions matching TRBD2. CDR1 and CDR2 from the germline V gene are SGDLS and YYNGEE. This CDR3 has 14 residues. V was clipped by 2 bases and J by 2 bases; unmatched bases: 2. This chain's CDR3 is CASSVSSGQETQYF. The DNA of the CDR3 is TGTGCCAGCAGCGTTTCTAGCGGGCAAGAGACCCAGTACTTC.

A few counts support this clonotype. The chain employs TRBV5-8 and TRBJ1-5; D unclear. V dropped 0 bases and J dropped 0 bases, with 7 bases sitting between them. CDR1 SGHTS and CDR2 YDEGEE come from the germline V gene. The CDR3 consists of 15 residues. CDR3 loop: CASSLVPGSNQPQHF. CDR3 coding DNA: TGTGCCAGCAGCTTGGTCCCTGGTAGCAATCAGCCCCAGCATTTT.

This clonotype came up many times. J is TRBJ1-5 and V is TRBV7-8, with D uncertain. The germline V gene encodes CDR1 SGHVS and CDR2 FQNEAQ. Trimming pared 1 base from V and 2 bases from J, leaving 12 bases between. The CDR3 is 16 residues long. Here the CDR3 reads CASSLVGELGNQPQHF. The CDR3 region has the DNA TGTGCCAGCAGCTTAGTGGGAGAGCTCGGCAATCAGCCCCAGCATTTT.

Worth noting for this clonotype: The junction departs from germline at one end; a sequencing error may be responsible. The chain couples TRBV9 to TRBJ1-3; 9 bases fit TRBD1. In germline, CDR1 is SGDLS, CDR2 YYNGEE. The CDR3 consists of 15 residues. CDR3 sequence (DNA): TGTGCCAGCAGTCAGGGACAGGGCCTTGGAAACACCATATGTTTT. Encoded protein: CASSQGQGLGNTICF.

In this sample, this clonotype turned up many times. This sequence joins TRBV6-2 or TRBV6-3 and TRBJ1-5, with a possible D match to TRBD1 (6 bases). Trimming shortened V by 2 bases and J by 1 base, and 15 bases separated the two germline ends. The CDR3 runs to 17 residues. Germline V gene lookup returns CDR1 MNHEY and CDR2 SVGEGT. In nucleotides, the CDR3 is TGTGCCAGCAGTTACGGCAGTCCCCAGGGGAGCAATCAGCCCCAGCATTTT. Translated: CASSYGSPQGSNQPQHF.

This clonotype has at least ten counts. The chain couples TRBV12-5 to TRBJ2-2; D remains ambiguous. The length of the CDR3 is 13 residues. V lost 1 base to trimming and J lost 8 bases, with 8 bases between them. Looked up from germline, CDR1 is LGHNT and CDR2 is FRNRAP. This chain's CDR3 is CASGLAARGELFF. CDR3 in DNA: TGTGCTAGTGGTTTGGCAGCACGGGGGGAGCTGTTTTTT.

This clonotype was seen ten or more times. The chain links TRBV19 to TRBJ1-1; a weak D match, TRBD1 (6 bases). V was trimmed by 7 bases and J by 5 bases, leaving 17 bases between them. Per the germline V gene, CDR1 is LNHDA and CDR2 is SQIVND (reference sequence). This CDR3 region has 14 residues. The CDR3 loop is CASTTGSGWTEAFF. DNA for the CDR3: TGTGCCAGTACTACAGGGTCTGGGTGGACTGAAGCTTTCTTT.